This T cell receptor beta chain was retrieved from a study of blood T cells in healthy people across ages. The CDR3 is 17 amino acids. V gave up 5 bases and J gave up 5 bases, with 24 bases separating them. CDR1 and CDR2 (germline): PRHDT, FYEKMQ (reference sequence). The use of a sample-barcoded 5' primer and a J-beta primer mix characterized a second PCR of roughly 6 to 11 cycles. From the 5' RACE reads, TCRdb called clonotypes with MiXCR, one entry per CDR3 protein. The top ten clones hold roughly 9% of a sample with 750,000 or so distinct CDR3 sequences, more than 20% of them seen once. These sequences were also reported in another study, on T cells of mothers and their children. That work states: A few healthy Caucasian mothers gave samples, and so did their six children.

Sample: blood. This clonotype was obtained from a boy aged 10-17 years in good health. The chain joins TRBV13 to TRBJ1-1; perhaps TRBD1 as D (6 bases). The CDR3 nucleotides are TGTGCCAGCAGCCGAAAAGGGGGTGGGAGTTTGGTGACTGAAGCTTTCTTT. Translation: CASSRKGGGSLVTEAFF.